The 7 T cell receptor beta chains reported below all come from one sample, sequenced in a study of tumor-infiltrating lymphocytes in primary liver carcinoma. Both RNA and DNA were isolated together from about 21-30 mg of bulk tissue that had not been sorted. Constant-region priming of around 490 ng total RNA yielded TCR beta cDNA. Amplification in three nested multiplex PCR rounds with slightly modified ARM-PCR gave rise to TCR beta libraries. TRBV1-TRBV30 forward primers paired with a C-beta reverse primer were used in the first two PCR rounds, which ran approximately 10 cycles each. TCRdb reprocessed the multiplex PCR reads with MiXCR, giving one entry per CDR3 protein. The sample carries around 79,000 distinct CDR3 sequences, about 75% recorded once. Input material: tumor-adjacent normal liver tissue. These receptors all come from a man aged 40-49 years with primary liver carcinoma and hepatitis B virus infection.

This clonotype was found many times. The genes are TRBV10-3 and TRBJ2-1, with 11 bases identical to TRBD2. The V and J ends lost 4 bases and 0 bases, in that order; junction bases with no gene match: 14. The CDR3 has 20 residues. Germline loops: CDR1 ENHRY, CDR2 SYGVKD. For the CDR3, the DNA is TGTGCCATCAGTGGGGGACTAGCGGATTATAAAAGTAGCTCCTACAATGAGCAGTTCTTC. It is translated as CAISGGLADYKSSSYNEQFF.

Details on this clonotype: At one of its ends the junction is not consistent with the germline gene, which may arise from a read error. The V call is TRBV29-1, the J call TRBJ2-1; possibly TRBD1 for D (6 bases). Germline CDR1 SQVTM, CDR2 ANQGSEA. CDR3 length equals 13 residues. CDR3 region: CSVARGLNDEKFF. The CDR3 DNA reads as TGCAGCGTTGCCAGGGGCTTAAACGATGAGAAGTTCTTC.

The sample holds many counts of this clonotype. The chain employs TRBV6-1 and TRBJ1-5; 7 bases line up with TRBD1. The CDR3 covers 16 residues. V dropped 10 bases and J dropped 1; count of bases not matched to a gene: 13. Germline lookup yields CDR1 MNHNS and CDR2 SASEGT. The CDR3 nucleotides read TGTGCCACCTCAAATAGGGGACAGTGGAGCAATCAGCCCCAGCATTTT. It codes for CATSNRGQWSNQPQHF.

This clonotype came up many times. The chain joins TRBV28 to TRBJ1-6; D is uncertain. The CDR3 extends over 12 amino acids. Germline lookup yields CDR1 MDHEN and CDR2 SYDVKM. V shed 3 bases and J shed 15 bases, with 12 bases lying between them. The CDR3 DNA reads TGTGCCAGCAGTTTTGCAGGCCATGACCTCCACTTT. This sequence encodes CASSFAGHDLHF.

Note on this clonotype: The junction differs from germline at one of its ends, possibly a read error. V is TRBV11-2 and J is TRBJ1-5; D unclear. Germline V gene data show CDR1 as SGHAT and CDR2 as FQNNGV. The CDR3 loop spans 14 amino acids. The DNA for the CDR3 is TGTGCCAGCAGCTTAAGAGGGCTCGGTCAACCCCAGCAATTT. This gives the protein CASSLRGLGQPQQF.

Note on this clonotype: This may come from a read error, since a much larger clone is one base off. The chain joins TRBV11-2 to TRBJ2-3; the match to TRBD2 covers 8 bases. Germline lookup yields CDR1 SGHAT and CDR2 FQNNGV. This CDR3 is 17 amino acids long. This chain's CDR3 is CVSSLDPGETSADTQYF. CDR3 sequence (DNA): TGTGTCAGCAGCTTAGATCCGGGGGAGACTAGCGCAGATACGCAGTATTTT.

Concerning this clonotype: Mismatch with germline at one junction end may stem from a read error. The chain joins TRBV7-8 to TRBJ2-7, with 7 bases aligning to TRBD2. The CDR3 is made up of 13 amino acids. The germline V gene has CDR1 SGHVS and CDR2 FQNEAQ. The CDR3 region is CAGSFTSAYVQYF. In DNA, the CDR3 is TGTGCCGGCAGCTTTACTAGCGCCTACGTGCAGTACTTC.